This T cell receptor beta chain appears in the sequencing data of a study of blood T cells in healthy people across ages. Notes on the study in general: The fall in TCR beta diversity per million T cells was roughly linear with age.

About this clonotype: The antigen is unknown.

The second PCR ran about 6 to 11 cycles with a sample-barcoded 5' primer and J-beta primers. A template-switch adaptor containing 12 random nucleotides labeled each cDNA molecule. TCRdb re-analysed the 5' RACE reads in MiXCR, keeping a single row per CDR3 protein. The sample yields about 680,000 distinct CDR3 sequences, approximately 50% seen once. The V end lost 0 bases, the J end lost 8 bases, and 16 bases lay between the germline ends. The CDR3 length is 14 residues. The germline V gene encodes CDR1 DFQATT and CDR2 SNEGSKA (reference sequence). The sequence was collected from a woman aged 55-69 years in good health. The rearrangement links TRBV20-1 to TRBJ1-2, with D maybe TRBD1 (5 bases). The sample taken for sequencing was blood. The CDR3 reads CSARDQLTGVGYTF. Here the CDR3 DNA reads TGCAGTGCTAGAGACCAATTGACGGGGGTGGGCTACACCTTC.